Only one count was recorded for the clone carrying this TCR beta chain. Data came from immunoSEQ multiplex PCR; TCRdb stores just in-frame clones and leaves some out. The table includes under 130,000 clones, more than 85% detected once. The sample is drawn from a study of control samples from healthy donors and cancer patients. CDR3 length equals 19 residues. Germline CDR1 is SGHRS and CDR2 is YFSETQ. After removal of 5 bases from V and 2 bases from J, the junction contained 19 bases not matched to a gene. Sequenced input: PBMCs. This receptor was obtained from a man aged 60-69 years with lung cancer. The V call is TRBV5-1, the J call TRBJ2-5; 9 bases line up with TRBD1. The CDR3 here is CASRLGQGARTESQETQYF. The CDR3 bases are TGCGCCAGCAGACTGGGACAGGGAGCCCGGACCGAAAGTCAAGAGACCCAGTACTTC.